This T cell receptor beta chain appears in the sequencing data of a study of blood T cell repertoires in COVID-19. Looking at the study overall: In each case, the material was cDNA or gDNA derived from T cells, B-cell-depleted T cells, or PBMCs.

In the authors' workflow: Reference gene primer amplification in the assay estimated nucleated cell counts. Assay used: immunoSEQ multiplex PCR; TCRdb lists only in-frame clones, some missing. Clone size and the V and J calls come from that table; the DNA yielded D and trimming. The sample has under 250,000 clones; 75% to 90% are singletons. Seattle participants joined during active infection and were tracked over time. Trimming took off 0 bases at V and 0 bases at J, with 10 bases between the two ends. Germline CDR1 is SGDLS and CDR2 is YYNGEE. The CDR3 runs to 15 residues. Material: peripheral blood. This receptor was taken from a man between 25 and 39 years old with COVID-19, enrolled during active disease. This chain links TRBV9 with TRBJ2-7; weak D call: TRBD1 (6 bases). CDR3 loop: CASSVGQESSYEQYF. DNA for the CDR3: TGTGCCAGCAGCGTAGGACAGGAGAGCTCCTACGAGCAGTACTTC.